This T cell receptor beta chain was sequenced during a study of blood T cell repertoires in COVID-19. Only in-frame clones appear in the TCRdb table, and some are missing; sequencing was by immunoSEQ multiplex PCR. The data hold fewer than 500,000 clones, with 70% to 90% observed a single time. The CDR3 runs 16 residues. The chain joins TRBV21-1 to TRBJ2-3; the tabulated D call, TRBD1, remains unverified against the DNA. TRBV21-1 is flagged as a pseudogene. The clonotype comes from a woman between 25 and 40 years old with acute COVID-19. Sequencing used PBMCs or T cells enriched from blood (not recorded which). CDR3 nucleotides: TGTGCCAGCAGCGGAGGACAGGGTTATTGCTCAGATACGCAGTATTTT. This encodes CASSGGQGYCSDTQYF.